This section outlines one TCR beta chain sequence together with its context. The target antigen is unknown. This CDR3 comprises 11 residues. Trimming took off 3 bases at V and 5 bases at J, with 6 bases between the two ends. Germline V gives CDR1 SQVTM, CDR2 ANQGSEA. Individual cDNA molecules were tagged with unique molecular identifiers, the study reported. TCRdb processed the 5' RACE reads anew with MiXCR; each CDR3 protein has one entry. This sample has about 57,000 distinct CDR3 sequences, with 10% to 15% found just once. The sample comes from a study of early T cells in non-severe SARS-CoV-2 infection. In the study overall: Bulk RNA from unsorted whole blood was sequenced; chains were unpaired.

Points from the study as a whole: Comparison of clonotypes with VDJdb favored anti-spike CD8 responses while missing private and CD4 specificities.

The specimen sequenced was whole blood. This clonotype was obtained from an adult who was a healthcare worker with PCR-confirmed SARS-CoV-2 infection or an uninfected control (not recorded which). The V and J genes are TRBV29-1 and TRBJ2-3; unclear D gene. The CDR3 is CSVDEVDTQYF. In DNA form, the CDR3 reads TGCAGCGTTGACGAGGTAGATACGCAGTATTTT.